Listed below are T cell receptor beta chains from one sample, sequenced in a study of blood T cell repertoires in COVID-19. Profiled with immunoSEQ multiplex PCR; TCRdb holds only in-frame clones, not every one. The data hold approximately 64,000 clones, with roughly 84% observed a single time. Specimen: peripheral blood. These TCRs come from a man in his 70s with acute or convalescent COVID-19. CDR3s include the opening cysteine and the closing phenylalanine or tryptophan. A D gene is named only where the DNA matches it firmly. Clone size is not always given. Where it is, it says once, few, many or a class for expanded clones.

size | J | V | D | CDR3 | DNA
. | TRBJ1-1 | TRBV19 | TRBD1 | CASSITGGTEAFF | TGTGCCAGTAGTATAACAGGGGGGACTGAAGCTTTCTTT
. | TRBJ1-2 | TRBV30 | TRBD1 | CAWSGTGDGYTF | TGTGCCTGGAGTGGGACAGGGGATGGCTACACCTTC
. | TRBJ1-5 | TRBV15 | . | CATSRGLEGNQPQHF | TGTGCCACCAGCAGGGGGCTCGAGGGCAATCAGCCCCAGCATTTT
few | TRBJ1-6 | TRBV6-2/TRBV6-3 | . | CASSYGGAGSPLHF | TGTGCCAGCAGTTACGGGGGGGCTGGTTCACCCCTCCACTTT
. | TRBJ2-5 | TRBV5-5 | . | CASSLGRGGQETQYF | TGTGCCAGCAGCTTGGGTAGGGGTGGCCAAGAGACCCAGTACTTC
. | TRBJ1-6 | TRBV14 | TRBD1 | CASSQVFLWVDRGNSPLHF | TGTGCCAGCAGCCAAGTTTTTTTGTGGGTGGACAGGGGTAATTCACCCCTCCACTTT
. | TRBJ1-2 | TRBV7-9 | . | CASSLAGGYTF | TGTGCCAGCAGCTTAGCCGGGGGCTACACCTTC
few | TRBJ2-2 | TRBV6-6 | . | CASSYPRGDGELFF | TGTGCCAGCAGTTATCCCAGGGGTGACGGGGAGCTGTTTTTT
. | TRBJ2-7 | TRBV2 | . | CASSPGRGVARGASEQYF | TGTGCCAGCAGTCCTGGCAGGGGGGTAGCGAGGGGAGCCTCCGAGCAGTACTTC
. | TRBJ1-2 | TRBV7-6 | . | CASSEGVGYGYTF | TGTGCCAGCAGCGAGGGGGTGGGCTATGGCTACACCTTC
. | TRBJ2-1 | TRBV24-1 | TRBD1 | CATSDTNRGTNEQFF | TGTGCCACCAGTGACACGAACAGGGGGACTAATGAGCAGTTCTTC
. | TRBJ1-2 | TRBV5-1 | TRBD1 | CASSSTGQGASGYTF | TGCGCCAGCAGCTCGACCGGACAGGGGGCGTCCGGCTACACCTTC
few | TRBJ2-1 | TRBV12-3/TRBV12-4 | . | CASSPDNEQFF | TGTGCCAGCAGCCCAGACAATGAGCAGTTCTTC
. | TRBJ2-7 | TRBV9 | TRBD2 | CASSPGGAPLYEQYF | TGTGCCAGCAGCCCCGGGGGGGCGCCCCTTTACGAGCAGTACTTC
. | TRBJ1-6 | TRBV30 | . | CAWSPLPRRRDKYNSPLHF | TGTGCCTGGAGTCCTCTCCCACGCCGCCGGGACAAATATAATTCACCCCTCCACTTT
. | TRBJ1-5 | TRBV19 | . | CASSIVGNQPQHF | TGTGCCAGTAGTATTGTCGGCAATCAGCCCCAGCATTTT
. | TRBJ2-3 | TRBV20-1 | . | CSAVYRDTQYF | TGCAGTGCTGTCTATCGAGATACGCAGTATTTT
. | TRBJ1-5 | TRBV27 | TRBD1 | CASRKEDRGSQPQHF | TGTGCCAGCCGGAAGGAGGACAGGGGGAGTCAGCCCCAGCATTTT
. | TRBJ2-7 | TRBV9 | TRBD1 | CASSVGTGGWYEQYF | TGTGCCAGCAGCGTAGGGACAGGGGGCTGGTACGAGCAGTACTTC
. | TRBJ1-3 | TRBV9 | . | CASSVGAGSPNTIYF | TGTGCCAGCAGCGTAGGTGCAGGGTCCCCAAACACCATATATTTT
. | TRBJ1-2 | TRBV5-5 | . | CASRSRPQNYGYTF | TGTGCCAGCAGATCCCGCCCCCAGAACTATGGCTACACCTTC
. | TRBJ1-1 | TRBV4-3 | TRBD1 | CASSQDIGDRPNTEAFF | TGCGCCAGCAGCCAAGATATCGGGGACAGGCCCAACACTGAAGCTTTCTTT
. | TRBJ2-7 | TRBV19 | . | CASSSADTTYEQYF | TGTGCCAGTAGTAGTGCGGACACGACCTACGAGCAGTACTTC
. | TRBJ1-2 | TRBV12-3/TRBV12-4 | . | CASSLIGEHGYTF | TGTGCCAGCAGTTTGATAGGGGAACATGGCTACACCTTC
few | TRBJ2-7 | TRBV14 | . | CASSHYAGAAYEQYF | TGTGCCAGCAGCCACTACGCGGGGGCCGCCTACGAGCAGTACTTC
once | TRBJ1-5 | TRBV19 | . | CASSIQSNSNQPQHF | TGTGCCAGTAGTATCCAATCAAATAGCAATCAGCCCCAGCATTTT
. | TRBJ2-1 | TRBV19 | . | CASSAGQARGEQFF | TGTGCCAGTAGTGCTGGACAAGCGCGGGGAGAGCAGTTCTTC
. | TRBJ1-5 | TRBV5-1 | . | CASSLTSDQPQHF | TGCGCCAGCAGCTTGACAAGCGATCAGCCCCAGCATTTT
. | TRBJ2-7 | TRBV14 | TRBD2 | CASSQGWTSGDYEQYF | TGTGCCAGCAGCCAAGGGTGGACTAGCGGGGATTACGAGCAGTACTTC
. | TRBJ1-1 | TRBV7-2 | TRBD1 | CASSSAEQGARTEAFF | TGTGCCAGCAGCTCCGCCGAACAGGGGGCGCGGACTGAAGCTTTCTTT
once | TRBJ1-4 | TRBV18 | . | CASSSIQATNEKLFF | TGTGCCAGCTCATCTATCCAAGCAACTAATGAAAAACTGTTTTTT
. | TRBJ2-7 | TRBV2 | . | CASSEPLRSYEQYF | TGTGCCAGCAGTGAACCGCTAAGGAGCTACGAGCAGTACTTC
. | TRBJ1-1 | TRBV3-1/TRBV3-2 | . | CASSWVGGYTEAFF | TGTGCCAGCAGCTGGGTCGGGGGGTACACTGAAGCTTTCTTT
. | TRBJ2-5 | TRBV7-6 | TRBD1 | CASSPRQGALQETQYF | TGTGCCAGCAGCCCGAGACAGGGGGCTCTCCAAGAGACCCAGTACTTC
. | TRBJ2-1 | TRBV19 | TRBD2 | CASSTPRTSGGGLWWEQFF | TGTGCCAGTAGTACCCCCCGGACTAGCGGGGGGGGACTTTGGTGGGAGCAGTTCTTC
once | TRBJ2-7 | TRBV7-9 | TRBD1 | CASSSPDPGQVYEQYF | TGTGCCAGCAGCTCCCCGGACCCGGGACAGGTGTACGAGCAGTACTTC
. | TRBJ1-4 | TRBV18 | . | CASSPGQPHEKLFF | TGTGCCAGCTCACCGGGACAACCTCATGAAAAACTGTTTTTT
. | TRBJ2-7 | TRBV4-1 | TRBD1 | CASSQDGTGEYEQYF | TGCGCCAGCAGCCAAGATGGGACAGGGGAATACGAGCAGTACTTC
. | TRBJ2-5 | TRBV7-9 | . | CASSYPEGERTQETQYF | TGTGCCAGCAGCTATCCTGAGGGCGAGCGGACTCAAGAGACCCAGTACTTC
. | TRBJ1-4 | TRBV5-1 | TRBD1 | CASSLGTGAFTNEKLFF | TGCGCCAGCAGCTTGGGGACAGGGGCGTTTACTAATGAAAAACTGTTTTTT
. | TRBJ1-5 | TRBV5-1 | TRBD1 | CASSPGTAPNNQPQHF | TGCGCCAGCAGCCCGGGGACAGCTCCAAACAATCAGCCCCAGCATTTT
few | TRBJ1-2 | TRBV10-3 | TRBD1 | CAIRTRGGQDGYTF | TGTGCCATCAGGACGAGGGGGGGACAGGATGGCTACACCTTC
. | TRBJ2-7 | TRBV29-1 | TRBD1 | CSVALDRGPSYEQYF | TGCAGCGTGGCCCTGGACAGGGGGCCATCCTACGAGCAGTACTTC
. | TRBJ1-1 | TRBV5-4 | TRBD1 | CASSFLQGTNTEAFF | TGTGCCAGCAGCTTCCTACAGGGGACGAACACTGAAGCTTTCTTT
few | TRBJ1-5 | TRBV2 | . | CASSEAGGVHQPQHF | TGTGCCAGCAGTGAAGCGGGAGGAGTTCATCAGCCCCAGCATTTT
. | TRBJ1-5 | TRBV9 | . | CASSVEGLWHF | TGTGCCAGCAGCGTAGAGGGGTTGTGGCATTTT
. | TRBJ2-7 | TRBV5-1 | . | CASSEQGYEQYF | TGCGCCAGCAGTGAACAGGGCTACGAGCAGTACTTC
. | TRBJ2-5 | TRBV5-4 | . | CASSKGNQETQYF | TGTGCCAGCAGTAAGGGGAACCAAGAGACCCAGTACTTC
. | TRBJ2-5 | TRBV5-4 | . | CASSLAGAGRYQETQYF | TGTGCCAGCAGCTTGGCCGGTGCAGGCCGGTACCAAGAGACCCAGTACTTC
once | TRBJ1-2 | TRBV7-9 | TRBD1 | CASSLGQGNYGYTF | TGTGCCAGCAGCTTGGGACAGGGAAACTATGGCTACACCTTC
. | TRBJ2-7 | TRBV11-2 | TRBD1 | CASSSGTGPNYEQYF | TGTGCCAGCAGCTCCGGGACAGGACCCAACTACGAGCAGTACTTC
. | TRBJ1-5 | TRBV3-1/TRBV3-2 | . | CASSQAGLFQPQHF | TGTGCCAGCAGCCAAGCAGGGTTGTTCCAGCCCCAGCATTTT